A single sample gave rise to the 16 T cell receptor beta chains below, sequenced in a study of shared clonotypes between healthy human individuals. The assay was immunoSEQ multiplex PCR, and TCRdb's table has in-frame clones only and misses some. This table has about 2.3 million clones, 90% to 95% appearing once. Sequencing was carried out using naive CD4+ T cells from PBMCs. The subset is: CD45RA+ positively selected. The source of these receptors is a man aged 18-30 years in good health. Some clones in this sample may be carry-over from other donors' samples.

The chain couples TRBV6-1 to TRBJ1-2; D may be TRBD1 (5 bases). The germline V gene has CDR1 MNHNS and CDR2 SASEGT. The CDR3 has 15 amino acids. V was trimmed by 2 bases and J by 5 bases, leaving 15 bases between them. In nucleotides, the CDR3 is TGTGCCAGCAGTGAAAACAGTCTCAAGGGGTATGGCTACACCTTC. The encoded protein is CASSENSLKGYGYTF.

This chain joins TRBV6-6 and TRBJ2-7; maybe TRBD1 (7 bases). Germline V gives CDR1 MNHNY, CDR2 SVGAGI (reference sequence). V lost 4 bases and J lost 0, with 16 bases in between. The CDR3 runs 16 residues. The CDR3 DNA reads TGTGCCAGCAGTTCTCAAGGGGGCGGGACCTCCTACGAGCAGTACTTC. This codes for CASSSQGGGTSYEQYF.

The sample holds a few counts of this clone. The chain couples TRBV7-8 to TRBJ2-3; 12 nucleotides match TRBD2. The CDR3 is 13 amino acids. V lost 10 bases and J lost 1; bases outside the gene matches: 0. The germline V gene encodes CDR1 SGHVS and CDR2 FQNEAQ. DNA for the CDR3: TGTGCCACTAGCGGGAGGGGCACAGATACGCAGTATTTT. Translated, it gives CATSGRGTDTQYF.

J is TRBJ1-2 and V is TRBV7-9; no firm D call. CDR3 length: 13 amino acids. Trimming took off 2 bases at V and 6 bases at J, with 10 bases between the two ends. Per the germline V gene, CDR1 is SEHNR and CDR2 is FQNEAQ (reference sequence). CDR3 residues: CASSLSNWDGYTF. CDR3 sequence (DNA): TGTGCCAGCAGCTTAAGTAACTGGGATGGCTACACCTTC.

The chain is built from TRBV5-1 and TRBJ2-4; 7 bases line up with TRBD2. The CDR3 length is 15 residues. Germline V lookup: CDR1 SGHRS, CDR2 YFSETQ. Germline trimming cut 4 bases from V and 10 bases from J; bases unmatched to any gene: 14. The CDR3 loop reads CASSLSPTSRSIQYF. CDR3 nucleotide sequence: TGCGCCAGCAGCCTGAGCCCGACTAGCCGGTCAATTCAGTACTTC.

This chain joins TRBV9 and TRBJ1-1, with D unclear. Trimming cost V 0 bases and J 7 bases, with 16 bases left between them. Germline CDR1 SGDLS, CDR2 YYNGEE. The CDR3 is 15 residues long. The CDR3 loop is CASSVAMAEGLEAFF. In nucleotides, the CDR3 is TGTGCCAGCAGCGTAGCTATGGCTGAGGGCCTTGAAGCTTTCTTT.

The sample holds one count of this clone. The CDR3 is CASSLGRTPSGLAKNIQYF. CDR3 nucleotide sequence: TGTGCCAGCAGCTTAGGCCGAACCCCTAGCGGCCTAGCCAAAAACATTCAGTACTTC. The J gene is TRBJ2-4, the V gene TRBV11-2; 7 bases fit TRBD2. The germline V gene has CDR1 SGHAT and CDR2 FQNNGV. The CDR3 totals 19 residues. V dropped 1 base and J dropped 0; count of bases not matched to a gene: 12.

The CDR3 DNA sequence: TGTGCCAGCAGCCGAGAGGCTTTGAACACTGAAGCTTTCTTT. As protein: CASSREALNTEAFF. The rearrangement links TRBV5-4 to TRBJ1-1, with D unresolved. CDR1 and CDR2 from the germline V gene are SGHNT and YYREEE (reference sequence). The CDR3 sequence is 14 residues long. V lost 4 bases, J lost 0 bases, and 10 bases lay in between.

The chain employs TRBV6-6 and TRBJ2-5; possible D gene TRBD1, 6 bases. The germline V gene encodes CDR1 MNHNY and CDR2 SVGAGI (reference sequence). Trimming shortened V by 6 bases and J by 2 bases, and 13 bases separated the two germline ends. The CDR3 sequence is 14 residues long. CDR3 in amino acids: CASRNRVFQETQYF. CDR3 DNA: TGTGCCAGCAGGAACAGGGTTTTTCAAGAGACCCAGTACTTC.

The chain couples TRBV14 to TRBJ2-3; D gene ambiguous. CDR3 length: 14 amino acids. Germline V lookup: CDR1 SGHDN, CDR2 FVKESK. Trimming left V 0 bases short and J 4 bases short, with 8 bases between. Written as DNA, the CDR3 is TGTGCCAGCAGCCAAGAGCTGCCCCCAGATACGCAGTATTTT. Translating it yields CASSQELPPDTQYF.

In regard to this clone: This sample includes further DNA sequences coding for the same CDR3. The chain couples TRBV5-6 to TRBJ2-7; no clear D. Trimming removed 0 bases at V and 0 bases at J, with 7 bases between. CDR1 is SGHDT, CDR2 YYEEEE, per germline. The CDR3 covers 14 residues. The CDR3, as DNA: TGTGCCAGCAGCTTGGGTAGAAGCTCCTACGAGCAGTACTTC. As protein: CASSLGRSSYEQYF.

This clone was detected a few times. The same CDR3 arises from other DNA sequences in this sample as well. The chain employs TRBV27 and TRBJ1-1; TRBD1 is a possible D gene (5 bases). The CDR3 contains 14 residues. Trimming took 3 bases from V and 0 from J, leaving 8 bases between them. Germline CDR1 MNHEY, CDR2 SMNVEV (reference sequence). The CDR3 DNA follows: TGTGCCAGCAGTTTGGGACGAATGAACACTGAAGCTTTCTTT. As protein: CASSLGRMNTEAFF.

About this clone: Other DNA sequences in the same sample also yield this CDR3. The rearrangement links TRBV28 to TRBJ2-7; 7 bases line up with TRBD1. J lost 0 bases, V lost 2 bases, and 1 base had no gene match. The CDR3 length is 14 residues. In germline, CDR1 is MDHEN, CDR2 SYDVKM. The CDR3 here is CASSLRTGSYEQYF. The CDR3 nucleotides read TGTGCCAGCAGTTTACGGACAGGCTCCTACGAGCAGTACTTC.

The chain links TRBV7-8 to TRBJ1-1; D not certain. Deletions cut 0 bases from V and 1 base from J, with 9 bases between. This CDR3 region has 15 residues. CDR1 and CDR2 from the germline V gene are SGHVS and FQNEAQ. The CDR3 DNA is TGTGCCAGCAGCTTAGCGCGCGTAACGAACACTGAAGCTTTCTTT. This encodes CASSLARVTNTEAFF.

This clone showed up just once. This rearrangement joins TRBV11-2 to TRBJ2-1; 8 bases fit TRBD2. Unmatched junction bases numbered 11, after V lost 5 bases and J lost 2 bases. CDR1 is SGHAT, CDR2 FQNNGV, per germline. This CDR3 has 17 amino acids. CDR3 loop: CASSPPTSAVAYNEQFF. CDR3 DNA: TGTGCCAGCAGCCCACCGACTAGCGCCGTCGCCTACAATGAGCAGTTCTTC.

This chain joins TRBV9 and TRBJ1-2; TRBD1 is a possible D gene (6 bases). Germline V gene sequence: CDR1 SGDLS, CDR2 YYNGEE. This CDR3 region has 15 residues. The V end lost 3 bases, the J end lost 4 bases, and 16 bases lay between the germline ends. Written as DNA, the CDR3 is TGTGCCAGCAGCGGACCTGGGGGGGCTTCCTATGGCTACACCTTC. Its translation is CASSGPGGASYGYTF.